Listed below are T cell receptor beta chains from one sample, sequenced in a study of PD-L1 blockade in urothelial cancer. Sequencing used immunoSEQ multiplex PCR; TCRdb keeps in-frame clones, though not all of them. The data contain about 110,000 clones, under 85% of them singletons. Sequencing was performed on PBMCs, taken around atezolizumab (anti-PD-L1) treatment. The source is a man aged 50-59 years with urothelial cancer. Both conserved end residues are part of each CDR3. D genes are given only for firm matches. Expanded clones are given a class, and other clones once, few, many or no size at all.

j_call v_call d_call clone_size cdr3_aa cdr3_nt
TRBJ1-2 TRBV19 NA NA CASSTDRNYGYTF TGTGCCAGTAGTACAGACAGGAACTATGGCTACACCTTC
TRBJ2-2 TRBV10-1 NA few CASTNRVNGELFF TGCGCCAGCACAAACAGGGTTAACGGGGAGCTGTTTTTT
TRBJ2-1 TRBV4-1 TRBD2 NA CASSRTGTSGDTYNEQFF TGCGCCAGCAGCCGAACCGGGACTAGCGGTGACACCTACAATGAGCAGTTCTTC
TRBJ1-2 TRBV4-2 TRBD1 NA CASSQDPTGANYGYTF TGTGCCAGCAGCCAAGACCCGACAGGGGCTAACTATGGCTACACCTTC
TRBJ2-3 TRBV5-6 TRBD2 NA CASSFASGHVYITDTQYF TGTGCCAGCAGCTTTGCTAGCGGGCACGTATATATCACAGATACGCAGTATTTT
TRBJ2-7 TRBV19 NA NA CASSRTETYEQYF TGTGCCAGTTCTCGGACAGAAACCTACGAGCAGTACTTC
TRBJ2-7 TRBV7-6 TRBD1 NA CASSLAGTGSYEQYF TGTGCCAGCAGCTTAGCCGGGACAGGGAGTTACGAGCAGTACTTC
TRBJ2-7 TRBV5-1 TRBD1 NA CASSLGGQGYEQYF TGCGCCAGCAGCTTGGGTGGACAGGGCTACGAGCAGTACTTC
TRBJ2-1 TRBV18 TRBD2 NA CASSLSGSRDEQFF TGTGCCAGCTCACTCAGCGGGAGTAGGGATGAGCAGTTCTTC
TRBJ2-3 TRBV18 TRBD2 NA CASSPGLESTDTQYF TGTGCCAGCTCACCGGGACTAGAGAGCACAGATACGCAGTATTTT
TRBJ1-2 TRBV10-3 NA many CAITVTPLRAPSLYGYTF TGTGCCATCACGGTTACCCCCCTCAGGGCACCTTCTTTGTATGGCTACACCTTC
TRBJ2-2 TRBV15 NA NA CATSRDLQGSSGELFF TGTGCCACCAGCAGAGATCTCCAGGGGTCCTCCGGGGAGCTGTTTTTT
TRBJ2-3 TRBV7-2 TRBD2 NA CASSLVTSGRRDTQYF TGTGCCAGCAGCTTAGTGACTAGCGGGAGAAGGGATACGCAGTATTTT
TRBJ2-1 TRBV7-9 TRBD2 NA CASSHKRTSGSWNEQFF TGTGCCAGCAGCCACAAACGGACTAGCGGGAGTTGGAATGAGCAGTTCTTC
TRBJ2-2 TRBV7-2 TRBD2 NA CASSSGLASGELFF TGTGCCAGCAGCTCGGGACTAGCGTCCGGGGAGCTGTTTTTT
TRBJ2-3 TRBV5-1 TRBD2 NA CASSLALWGRDTDTQYF TGCGCCAGCAGCTTGGCCTTGTGGGGGAGGGACACAGATACGCAGTATTTT
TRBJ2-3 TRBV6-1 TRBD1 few CASSAPPGQGTDTQYF TGTGCCAGCAGTGCGCCACCGGGACAGGGCACAGATACGCAGTATTTT
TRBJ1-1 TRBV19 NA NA CASSNAQGTTEAFF TGTGCCAGTAGTAACGCCCAGGGAACCACTGAAGCTTTCTTT
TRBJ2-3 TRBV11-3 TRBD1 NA CASSLGDRFRTDTQYF TGTGCCAGCAGCTTAGGGGACAGGTTCCGCACAGATACGCAGTATTTT
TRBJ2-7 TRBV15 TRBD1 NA CATSRVKTFHGQGSSYEQYF TGTGCCACCAGCAGAGTAAAGACCTTCCACGGACAGGGTAGTTCCTACGAGCAGTACTTC
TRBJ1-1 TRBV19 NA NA CASSNTAHGTEAFF TGTGCCAGTAGTAATACAGCTCACGGCACTGAAGCTTTCTTT
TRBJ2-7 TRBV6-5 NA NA CASTDRSRYEQYF TGTGCCAGCACCGACAGGTCGCGCTACGAGCAGTACTTC
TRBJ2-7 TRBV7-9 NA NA CATKGVSSYEQYF TGTGCCACCAAGGGGGTCAGCTCCTACGAGCAGTACTTC
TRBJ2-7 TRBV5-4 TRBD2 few CASSLSAGRSYEQYF TGTGCCAGCAGCCTCTCAGCGGGAAGGTCCTACGAGCAGTACTTC
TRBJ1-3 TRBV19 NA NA CASSNAASGNTIYF TGTGCCAGTAGTAATGCGGCTTCAGGAAACACCATATATTTT
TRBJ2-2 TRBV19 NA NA CASSIAENTGELFF TGTGCCAGTAGTATTGCAGAAAACACCGGGGAGCTGTTTTTT
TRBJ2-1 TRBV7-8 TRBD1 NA CASSGDREVQDEQFF TGTGCCAGCAGCGGGGACAGGGAGGTTCAGGATGAGCAGTTCTTC
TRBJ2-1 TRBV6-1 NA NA CASSETVDWSNPPNEQFF TGTGCCAGCAGTGAAACGGTCGATTGGTCAAATCCCCCCAATGAGCAGTTCTTC
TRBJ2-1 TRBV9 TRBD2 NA CASSFRLAREQFF TGTGCCAGCAGCTTTCGACTAGCACGCGAGCAGTTCTTC
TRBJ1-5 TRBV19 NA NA CASSLRGGAGWQPQHF TGTGCCAGTAGTCTACGGGGGGGCGCGGGGTGGCAGCCCCAGCATTTT
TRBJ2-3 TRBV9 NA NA CASSSISGPSTDTQYF TGTGCCAGCAGCTCAATAAGCGGACCTAGCACAGATACGCAGTATTTT
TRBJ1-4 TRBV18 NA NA CASSLGATTNEKLFF TGTGCCAGCTCACTGGGAGCTACAACTAATGAAAAACTGTTTTTT
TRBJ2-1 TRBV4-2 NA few CASSQDNTGPNEQFF TGTGCCAGCAGCCAAGATAACACAGGTCCAAATGAGCAGTTCTTC
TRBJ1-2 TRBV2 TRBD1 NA CASSEHGQGKGGYTF TGTGCCAGCAGTGAACATGGACAGGGAAAGGGTGGCTACACCTTC
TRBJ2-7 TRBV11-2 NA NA CASSSYRDRSYEQYF TGTGCCAGCAGCTCCTACAGGGATAGGAGCTACGAGCAGTACTTC
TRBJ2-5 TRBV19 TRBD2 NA CASSPQAGWRETQYF TGTGCCAGTAGTCCCCAAGCGGGATGGAGGGAGACCCAGTACTTC
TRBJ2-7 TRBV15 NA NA CATSSGISYEQYF TGTGCCACCAGCAGCGGGATCAGTTACGAGCAGTACTTC
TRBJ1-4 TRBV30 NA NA CAWKLVAGVEKLFF TGTGCCTGGAAGTTGGTAGCAGGGGTTGAAAAACTGTTTTTT
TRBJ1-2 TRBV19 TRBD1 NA CASSKGQGRRPGGGYTF TGTGCCAGTAGTAAGGGACAGGGAAGACGGCCTGGTGGTGGCTACACCTTC
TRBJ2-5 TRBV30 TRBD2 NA CAWRGRGETQYF TGTGCCTGGAGGGGGAGGGGAGAGACCCAGTACTTC
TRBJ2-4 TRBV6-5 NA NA CASTPTGRQNIQYF TGTGCCAGCACACCGACAGGGAGGCAAAACATTCAGTACTTC
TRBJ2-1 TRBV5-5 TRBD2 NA CASSWTSGRAWSYNEQFF TGTGCCAGCAGCTGGACTAGCGGGAGGGCCTGGTCCTACAATGAGCAGTTCTTC
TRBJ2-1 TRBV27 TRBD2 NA CASSLRREGILNDEQFF TGTGCCAGCAGTTTACGGCGGGAGGGGATTCTTAATGATGAGCAGTTCTTC
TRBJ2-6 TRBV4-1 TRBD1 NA CASSPGQGLSGANVLTF TGCGCCAGCAGCCCGGGACAGGGTCTCTCTGGGGCCAACGTCCTGACTTTC
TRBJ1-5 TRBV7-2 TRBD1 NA CASSWGQGSNQPQHF TGTGCCAGCAGCTGGGGACAGGGCAGCAATCAGCCCCAGCATTTT
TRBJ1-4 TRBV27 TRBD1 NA CASSLWGQNEKLFF TGTGCCAGCAGTTTATGGGGACAGAATGAAAAACTGTTTTTT
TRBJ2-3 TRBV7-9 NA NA CASNLRDTPSTDTQYF TGTGCCAGCAACCTCAGGGACACTCCTAGCACAGATACGCAGTATTTT
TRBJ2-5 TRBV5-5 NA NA CASSLPGIMETQYF TGTGCCAGCAGCTTGCCGGGTATTATGGAGACCCAGTACTTC